Below, 16 T cell receptor beta chains from the same sample are listed, as sequenced in a study of blood T cell repertoires in COVID-19. Assay: immunoSEQ multiplex PCR; the TCRdb copy retains only in-frame clones and omits some. The sample holds fewer than 85,000 clones, approximately 88% seen once. The sample consisted of peripheral blood. The receptors here all came from a man between 60 and 75 years old with acute or convalescent COVID-19.

This clone was detected a few times. The chain couples TRBV9 to TRBJ2-1, with TRBD2 as a possible D gene (6 bases). The germline V gene has CDR1 SGDLS and CDR2 YYNGEE. The ends were cut back, 3 bases at V and 5 bases at J, with 15 bases in the middle. The CDR3 is 15 amino acids. The CDR3 region is CASSAWVSGNNEQFF. The CDR3 coding sequence is TGTGCCAGCAGCGCGTGGGTTAGCGGTAACAATGAGCAGTTCTTC.

V is TRBV6-5 and J is TRBJ2-3; TRBD2 matches 9 bases. This CDR3 region has 15 residues. Trimming took 6 bases from V and 3 from J; bases not matched to a gene: 7. CDR1 is MNHEY, CDR2 SVGAGI, per germline. The CDR3 DNA follows: TGTGCCAGCAGCAGCCCGGGACTAGCTACAGATACGCAGTATTTT. Translated: CASSSPGLATDTQYF.

J is TRBJ2-5 and V is TRBV29-1, with D tentatively TRBD2 (6 bases). Deletions cut 0 bases from V and 4 bases from J, with 12 bases between. The CDR3 spans 14 residues. In germline, CDR1 is SQVTM, CDR2 ANQGSEA. CDR3 sequence (DNA): TGCAGCGTTGAAGAGTGGGGGGTGGGAGAGACCCAGTACTTC. Protein sequence: CSVEEWGVGETQYF.

V and J are TRBV19 and TRBJ2-2, with TRBD2 identical over 10 bases. The CDR3 loop spans 15 amino acids. The junction had 6 bases not matched to a gene; V was cut back by 5 bases and J by 6 bases. Germline values: CDR1 LNHDA, CDR2 SQIVND (reference sequence). The CDR3 loop reads CASSQAGGPSGELFF. The CDR3 DNA reads as TGTGCCAGTAGTCAAGCGGGGGGGCCGTCCGGGGAGCTGTTTTTT.

The J gene is TRBJ2-2, the V gene TRBV9; D may be TRBD2 (5 bases). The V end was cut by 0 bases, the J end by 0 bases, with 12 bases between. CDR1 is SGDLS, CDR2 YYNGEE, per germline. The CDR3 length is 17 residues. The DNA for the CDR3 is TGTGCCAGCAGCGTAGCCGGTCTAGCAGCGAACACCGGGGAGCTGTTTTTT. Its protein product is CASSVAGLAANTGELFF. Filled out from reference TRBV9 and TRBJ2-2, the complete variable domain reads DSGVTQTPKHLITATGQRVTLRCSPRSGDLSVYWYQQSLDQGLQFLIQYYNGEERAKGNILERFSAQQFPDLHSELNLSSLELGDSALYFCASSVAGLAANTGELFFGEGSRLTVL.

The gene calls are TRBV7-2 and TRBJ1-1; TRBD1 matches 9 bases. V dropped 5 bases and J dropped 6; count of bases not matched to a gene: 10. CDR1 and CDR2 from the germline V gene are SGHTA and FQGNSA. The CDR3 totals 15 residues. The chain's CDR3 is CASSTDRGNWAEAFF. Written as DNA, the CDR3 is TGTGCCAGCAGCACGGACAGGGGTAATTGGGCTGAAGCTTTCTTT.

This rearrangement joins TRBV11-2 to TRBJ1-6; no reliable D call. V was shortened by 2 bases and J by 10 bases, with 3 bases between the two germline ends. The CDR3 sequence is 11 residues long. Germline V lookup: CDR1 SGHAT, CDR2 FQNNGV. The CDR3 DNA follows: TGTGCCAGCAGCTTATTATCACCCCTCCACTTT. It codes for CASSLLSPLHF.

This clone was seen only once. The J gene is TRBJ2-1, the V gene TRBV7-3; 8 nucleotides line up with TRBD1. Germline V gives CDR1 SGHTA, CDR2 FQGTGA. CDR3 length: 16 residues. With V trimmed by 4 bases and J by 6 bases, 11 bases remained unmatched. CDR3 nucleotides: TGTGCCAGCAGCTCCTCCACCGGGACAGGCCTCAATGAGCAGTTCTTC. Protein sequence: CASSSSTGTGLNEQFF.

The CDR3 coding sequence is TGTGCCAGTAGTATAGGGACAGGGAAGGGTGAAGCTTTCTTT. Translation: CASSIGTGKGEAFF. The chain joins TRBV19 to TRBJ1-1; 8 bases match TRBD1. V lost 1 base, J lost 7 bases, and 5 bases stayed unmatched. The length of the CDR3 is 14 residues. CDR1 is LNHDA and CDR2 is SQIVND in the germline V gene (reference sequence). Variable domain in full (rest from reference TRBV19 and TRBJ1-1): DGGITQSPKYLFRKEGQNVTLSCEQNLNHDAMYWYRQDPGQGLRLIYYSQIVNDFQKGDIAEGYSVSREKKESFPLTVTSAQKNPTAFYLCASSIGTGKGEAFFGQGTRLTVV.

V and J are TRBV14 and TRBJ1-2; D remains unclear. The CDR3 extends over 16 amino acids. Trimming pared 4 bases from V and 6 bases from J, leaving 21 bases between. Germline CDR1 and CDR2: SGHDN and FVKESK. Written as DNA, the CDR3 is TGTGCCAGCAGCCCGGGAGATCAGGCCACTTTACATGGCTACACCTTC. It specifies CASSPGDQATLHGYTF.

The V gene is TRBV27, the J gene TRBJ1-1, with D maybe TRBD1 (5 bases). This CDR3 comprises 14 residues. Germline CDR1 is MNHEY and CDR2 is SMNVEV (reference sequence). V was shortened by 4 bases and J by 6 bases, with 15 bases between the two germline ends. As DNA, the CDR3 is TGTGCCAGCAGTTCCCTTGGGAGGGGCGCTGAAGCTTTCTTT. Protein product: CASSSLGRGAEAFF.

The rearrangement links TRBV6-5 to TRBJ1-1, with D unclear. Looked up from germline, CDR1 is MNHEY and CDR2 is SVGAGI. This CDR3 comprises 15 residues. With 2 bases removed from V and 2 bases from J, the gap between germline ends came to 12 bases. Written as DNA, the CDR3 is TGTGCCAGCAGTTACCACCCTAACTCAAACACTGAAGCTTTCTTT. This translates into CASSYHPNSNTEAFF.

The rearrangement links TRBV29-1 to TRBJ1-2, with D perhaps matching TRBD1 (5 bases). The CDR3 loop spans 15 amino acids. V lost 4 bases to trimming and J lost 5 bases, with 20 bases between them. Per the germline V gene, CDR1 is SQVTM and CDR2 is ANQGSEA. This CDR3 is CSVVAFAGPPYGYTF. Here the CDR3 DNA reads TGCAGCGTTGTTGCATTCGCAGGGCCACCATATGGCTACACCTTC.

The chain uses TRBV3-1 (or the pseudogene TRBV3-2) and TRBJ2-3; TRBD2 agrees at 11 bases. Trimming took 0 bases from V and 8 from J; bases not matched to a gene: 7. The CDR3 is 16 residues long. Germline CDR1 and CDR2: LGHDT and YNNKEL (reference sequence). In nucleotides, the CDR3 is TGTGCCAGCAGCCAAGACTTAGCGGGGGGGCCAGGTACGCAGTATTTT. Translation gives CASSQDLAGGPGTQYF.

V usage is TRBV5-4 and J usage is TRBJ2-3, with TRBD2 identical over 7 bases. This CDR3 contains 15 residues. Germline V lookup: CDR1 SGHNT, CDR2 YYREEE (reference sequence). V was clipped by 2 bases and J by 4 bases; unmatched bases: 7. CDR3 loop: CASSFSGGGADTQYF. The DNA of the CDR3 is TGTGCCAGCAGCTTCAGTGGGGGGGGTGCAGATACGCAGTATTTT.

This rearrangement joins TRBV30 to TRBJ1-5; D is possibly TRBD1 (5 bases). The CDR3 spans 13 residues. CDR1 is GTSNPN, CDR2 SVGIG, per germline (reference sequence). Trimming pared 1 base from V and 6 bases from J, leaving 10 bases between. The CDR3 nucleotides are TGTGCCTGGAGTGAGCAGGGTGGTCAGCCCCAGCATTTT. Amino acid sequence: CAWSEQGGQPQHF.